This T cell receptor beta chain comes out of a study of cytomegalovirus exposure and HLA in healthy donors. Trimming shortened V by 6 bases and J by 4 bases, and 16 bases separated the two germline ends. From germline, CDR1 is MDHEN and CDR2 SYDVKM. The CDR3 loop spans 15 amino acids. General study points: When a later analysis was performed, an Asian-associated ancestry cluster reportedly had fewer N-insertions than the roughly 700-donor mean. In a later analysis, CMV-associated beta chains were mostly HLA-associated, it appeared. The study listed 164 cytomegalovirus-associated TCR beta chains.

The PCR employed 60 Vbeta primers together with 13 Jbeta primers. Here immunoSEQ multiplex PCR was the method, and the copy in TCRdb shows in-frame clones only, minus some. Of about 130,000 clones detected, 74% appear once; the ten largest clones hold approximately 7.2%. To note about this clone: Its specificity is unknown.

This clonotype was sampled from a male donor in good health and CMV-seronegative. J is TRBJ1-5 and V is TRBV28, with a possible D match to TRBD1 (6 bases). The sequenced sample consisted of PBMCs. Here the CDR3 reads CASRYPTGPNQPQHF. The CDR3 DNA is TGTGCCAGCAGATACCCGACAGGACCAAATCAGCCCCAGCATTTT. The whole variable domain, remainder taken from reference TRBV28 and TRBJ1-5, is DVKVTQSSRYLVKRTGEKVFLECVQDMDHENMFWYRQDPGLGLRLIYFSYDVKMKEKGDIPEGYSVSREKKERFSLILESASTNQTSMYLCASRYPTGPNQPQHFGDGTRLSIL.